Shown below are 19 T cell receptor beta chains from a single sample sequenced in a study of PD-1 blockade in classical Hodgkin lymphoma. All the patients suffered relapse after autologous stem cell transplantation, and brentuximab vedotin exposure differed. Repertoires were generated with immunoSEQ multiplex PCR, while TCRdb's copy carries only in-frame clones and drops some. Of approximately 59,000 clones listed, 85% to 95% are singletons. Sample: peripheral blood mononuclear cells (PBMCs), taken before the second cycle of nivolumab. These receptors were taken from a human donor with classical Hodgkin lymphoma.

This chain links TRBV6-4 with TRBJ2-3; D may be TRBD1 (6 bases). This CDR3 region has 13 residues. V lost 4 bases and J lost 7, with 12 bases in between. CDR1 MRHNA and CDR2 SNTAGT come from the germline V gene. The CDR3 sequence: CASSVEGQNTQYF. The DNA for the CDR3 is TGTGCCAGCAGTGTAGAGGGACAAAATACGCAGTATTTT.

The genes are TRBV11-2 and TRBJ2-7, with 13 bases fitting TRBD2. V shed 6 bases and J 3 bases; nucleotides not matched to a gene: 5. CDR1 and CDR2 from the germline V gene are SGHAT and FQNNGV. CDR3 size: 15 residues. CDR3 amino acids: CASSDGLAGDYEQYF. Written as DNA, the CDR3 is TGTGCCAGCAGTGATGGACTAGCGGGAGACTACGAGCAGTACTTC.

V gene TRBV10-2 combines with J gene TRBJ2-3, with 7 bases lining up with TRBD1. The CDR3 spans 13 residues. V lost 6 bases to trimming and J lost 2 bases; unmatched junction nucleotides: 2. Germline V gene data show CDR1 as WSHSY and CDR2 as SAAADI. The DNA of the CDR3 is TGCGCCAGCAGACAGGGGTCCACAGATACGCAGTATTTT. It codes for CASRQGSTDTQYF.

This chain uses TRBV7-9 with TRBJ1-5; 7 bases agree with TRBD1. The CDR3 is made up of 12 amino acids. Looked up from germline, CDR1 is SEHNR and CDR2 is FQNEAQ (reference sequence). The ends lost 5 bases at V and 8 bases at J; junction bases unmatched: 3. The CDR3 DNA sequence: TGTGCCAGCAGCCAGGGGGGGGAGCCCCAGCATTTT. This codes for CASSQGGEPQHF.

The CDR3 region has the DNA TGCGCCAGCAGCCAACCCACTAGCGGGCCCACAGATACGCAGTATTTT. Translated, it gives CASSQPTSGPTDTQYF. V is TRBV5-1 and J is TRBJ2-3; TRBD2 matches at 9 bases. Germline-derived CDR1 and CDR2 are SGHRS and YFSETQ. The V gene end was trimmed by 4 bases and the J gene end by 2 bases; junction bases not matched to a gene: 8. The CDR3 consists of 16 residues.

The chain is built from TRBV6-5 and TRBJ2-3; TRBD1 might be the D (6 bases). The V end lost 5 bases, the J end lost 3 bases, and 9 bases lay between the germline ends. This CDR3 is 13 amino acids long. Germline-derived CDR1 and CDR2 are MNHEY and SVGAGI. CDR3 nucleotides: TGTGCCAGCAGTCCCACAGGGACAGATACGCAGTATTTT. Translation gives CASSPTGTDTQYF.

V is TRBV19 and J is TRBJ2-2; perhaps TRBD1 as D (6 bases). V lost 10 bases and J 5 bases, leaving 8 bases between the germline ends. Germline CDR1 is LNHDA and CDR2 is SQIVND (reference sequence). CDR3 length equals 11 residues. The CDR3 loop reads CAIRGTGELFF. Here the CDR3 DNA reads TGTGCCATCAGGGGTACCGGGGAGCTGTTTTTT.

The rearrangement joins TRBV28 to TRBJ2-4, with D unclear. This CDR3 is built from 13 residues. The germline gives CDR1 MDHEN, CDR2 SYDVKM. V lost 6 bases to trimming and J lost 4 bases, with 10 bases between them. Written as DNA, the CDR3 is TGTGCCAGCAGCCAGACTCCTAAAAACATTCAGTACTTC. This codes for CASSQTPKNIQYF.

J is TRBJ2-1 and V is TRBV19, with D perhaps matching TRBD1 (5 bases). Between the trimmed V and J ends, which lost 4 bases and 8 bases, there was a span of 12 bases. The germline gives CDR1 LNHDA, CDR2 SQIVND (reference sequence). The CDR3 covers 13 residues. CDR3 sequence (DNA): TGTGCCAGTAGTAAAGCCCAGGGTTATGAGCAGTTCTTC. Translated: CASSKAQGYEQFF.

The chain employs TRBV7-9 and TRBJ1-1, with no clear D. The germline V gene encodes CDR1 SEHNR and CDR2 FQNEAQ (reference sequence). This CDR3 spans 14 amino acids. Trimming left V 2 bases short and J 0 bases short, with 7 bases between. CDR3 amino acids: CASSLSRLNTEAFF. DNA for the CDR3: TGTGCCAGCAGCTTAAGCCGGTTGAACACTGAAGCTTTCTTT.

The chain carries TRBV6-5 and TRBJ2-1; D is perhaps TRBD1 (5 bases). Trimming took 4 bases from V and 0 from J, leaving 10 bases between them. Germline-derived CDR1 and CDR2 are MNHEY and SVGAGI. The CDR3 extends over 15 amino acids. The CDR3 bases are TGTGCCAGCAGTTTAGACAGCCGCTCCTACAATGAGCAGTTCTTC. The encoded protein is CASSLDSRSYNEQFF.

The gene calls are TRBV7-9 and TRBJ2-7; 12 bases are shared with TRBD2. Germline V CDR1 and CDR2: SEHNR, FQNEAQ (reference sequence). J lost 3 bases, V lost 2 bases, and 5 bases had no gene match. The CDR3 loop spans 16 amino acids. CDR3 protein: CASSLNGLAGNYEQYF. The CDR3 coding sequence is TGTGCCAGCAGCTTAAATGGACTAGCGGGGAACTACGAGCAGTACTTC.

The chain couples TRBV27 to TRBJ1-2; 7 positions match TRBD1. Germline-derived CDR1 and CDR2 are MNHEY and SMNVEV (reference sequence). The CDR3 totals 16 residues. J was trimmed by 3 bases and V by 1 base; bases with no gene match: 8. The CDR3 spells CASSLLGRDRDYGYTF. The CDR3 DNA reads as TGTGCCAGCAGTTTATTGGGTCGGGACAGAGACTATGGCTACACCTTC.

CDR3 in DNA: TGTGCCAGCAGTGCACCGGGACTAGACGCCGGGGAGCTGTTTTTT. It yields the protein CASSAPGLDAGELFF. The chain combines TRBV25-1 with TRBJ2-2; TRBD2 aligns across 8 bases. The germline V gene has CDR1 MGHDK and CDR2 SYGVNS. Unmatched junction bases numbered 7, after V lost 4 bases and J lost 6 bases. The CDR3 has 15 amino acids.

J is TRBJ2-1 and V is TRBV5-4, with TRBD2 matching 7 bases. Germline V gene lookup returns CDR1 SGHNT and CDR2 YYREEE (reference sequence). The CDR3 extends over 19 amino acids. V lost 0 bases to trimming and J lost 1 base; unmatched junction nucleotides: 13. The CDR3 spells CASSLGAASSGPSYNEQFF. CDR3 bases: TGTGCCAGCAGCTTGGGGGCTGCGTCTAGCGGCCCGTCCTACAATGAGCAGTTCTTC.

J is TRBJ2-3 and V is TRBV19; D perhaps matches TRBD2 (7 bases). The CDR3 is made up of 15 amino acids. Germline CDR1 reads LNHDA; CDR2 reads SQIVND (reference sequence). V was pared by 4 bases and J by 4 bases, with 15 bases between. The CDR3 DNA reads TGTGCCAGTAGTACTCGAGGGGGGGGCTCAGATACGCAGTATTTT. It translates to CASSTRGGGSDTQYF.

This sequence joins TRBV28 and TRBJ1-2; no definite D call. The germline CDR1 and CDR2 sequences are MDHEN and SYDVKM. Trimming took 3 bases from V and 7 from J, leaving 12 bases between them. There are 13 residues in the CDR3. The chain's CDR3 is CASSFLRGSGYTF. The CDR3 bases are TGTGCCAGCAGTTTCCTGAGAGGGTCTGGCTACACCTTC.

This chain joins TRBV5-8 and TRBJ2-5; the D call may be TRBD1 or TRBD2 (5 bases each). CDR1 SGHTS and CDR2 YDEGEE come from the germline V gene. Trimming took off 5 bases at V and 5 bases at J, with 16 bases between the two ends. The CDR3 sequence is 14 residues long. The CDR3 region is CASRAGTVGETQYF. The CDR3 coding sequence is TGTGCCAGCAGGGCCGGGACCGTGGGGGAGACCCAGTACTTC.

V gene TRBV4-2 combines with J gene TRBJ1-4; D may be TRBD1 (5 bases). Trimming cost V 1 base and J 6 bases, with 18 bases left between them. CDR1 is LGHNA and CDR2 is YNFKEQ in the germline V gene. The CDR3 extends over 17 amino acids. This chain's CDR3 is CASSQGSRGEVDEKLFF. DNA of the CDR3: TGTGCCAGCAGCCAAGGGAGTCGAGGGGAGGTAGATGAAAAACTGTTTTTT.